This T cell receptor (beta chain) was recorded in a study of CD8 T cells in Susac syndrome. Looking at the study overall: Clinically active disease was present in 5 or 6 of the sequenced Susac syndrome patients. About 8 of these patients were in remission. Findings of the study overall: The study's TCR sequencing and HLA analysis covered a relatively small number of individuals, and the study acknowledged this.

As regards this clonotype: Antigen specificity is unknown.

Random hexamers primed reverse transcription of about 0.5 to 1 ug RNA. TCR beta CDR3 was amplified by immunoSEQ covering 54 Vbeta and 13 Jbeta. TCRdb re-analysed the immunoSEQ multiplex PCR reads in MiXCR, keeping a single row per CDR3 protein. The table includes 150,000 to 200,000 distinct CDR3 sequences, roughly 94% detected once. The sequencing sample was made of CD4+ T cells from PBMCs. This clonotype was obtained from a human donor with Susac syndrome.

The CDR3 DNA sequence: TGTGCCAGCAGCCCTTTCGCGGCAGGGGGAAAGACCCAGTACTTC. Residues: CASSPFAAGGKTQYF. V usage is TRBV3-1 and J usage is TRBJ2-5; 7 bases match TRBD1. CDR1 and CDR2 (germline): LGHDT, YNNKEL (reference sequence). The CDR3 covers 15 residues. The J segment lost 6 bases and the V segment lost 4 bases, leaving 11 bases of the junction unmatched.